A selection of T cell receptor beta chains follows, all from one sample in a study of blood T cell repertoires in COVID-19. Using immunoSEQ multiplex PCR, the repertoire was profiled, and TCRdb retains in-frame clones only, with some absent. The sample has more than 300,000 clones, 70% to 90% seen once. The specimen sequenced was peripheral blood. The receptors were gathered from a woman in her 30s with COVID-19, enrolled during active disease. Both conserved end residues are part of each CDR3. The order of the fields is D gene, J gene, V gene, clone size, CDR3 DNA, CDR3 protein. A D gene is named only where the DNA matches it firmly. The size entry is marked missing in some rows and otherwise reads once, few, many or a size class.

D gene: TRBD1
J gene: TRBJ1-2
V gene: TRBV2
clone size: NA
CDR3 DNA: TGTGCCAGCAGTTTGGACAGGGGCGGGGGCTACACCTTC
CDR3 protein: CASSLDRGGGYTF

D gene: TRBD2
J gene: TRBJ2-2
V gene: TRBV4-1
clone size: NA
CDR3 DNA: TGCGCCAGCAGCCAATGGCGGGAGGCCGGGGAGCTGTTTTTT
CDR3 protein: CASSQWREAGELFF

D gene: TRBD2
J gene: TRBJ2-3
V gene: TRBV27
clone size: NA
CDR3 DNA: TGTGCCAGCAGTTTGGGGGGACTAGCGGGAGCAGATACGCAGTATTTT
CDR3 protein: CASSLGGLAGADTQYF

D gene: NA
J gene: TRBJ2-7
V gene: TRBV6-1
clone size: NA
CDR3 DNA: TGTGCCAGCAGTGAAGCTGGGACTGCATACGAGCAGTACTTC
CDR3 protein: CASSEAGTAYEQYF

D gene: TRBD1
J gene: TRBJ2-7
V gene: TRBV24-1
clone size: NA
CDR3 DNA: TGTGCCACCAGTGGGACAGGTACCTACGAGCAGTACTTC
CDR3 protein: CATSGTGTYEQYF

D gene: TRBD2
J gene: TRBJ2-1
V gene: TRBV19
clone size: NA
CDR3 DNA: TGTGCCAGTAATACCCTAGCGGGAGTTGATGAGCAGTTCTTC
CDR3 protein: CASNTLAGVDEQFF

D gene: NA
J gene: TRBJ2-2
V gene: TRBV7-9
clone size: few
CDR3 DNA: TGTGCCAGCAGCTTAGAGGGGCGGACCGGGGAGCTGTTTTTT
CDR3 protein: CASSLEGRTGELFF

D gene: NA
J gene: TRBJ2-7
V gene: TRBV9
clone size: NA
CDR3 DNA: TGTGCCAGCAGCGTAGCGTCCAGGTCCAGTTACGAGCAGTACTTC
CDR3 protein: CASSVASRSSYEQYF

D gene: NA
J gene: TRBJ2-1
V gene: TRBV7-7
clone size: NA
CDR3 DNA: TGTGCTAGCAGTCAAGGAGAGGGCTACAATGAGCAGTTCTTC
CDR3 protein: CASSQGEGYNEQFF

D gene: TRBD1
J gene: TRBJ2-7
V gene: TRBV28
clone size: NA
CDR3 DNA: TGTGCCAGCTCTCACGGGCAGGGGGCCTTCTACGAGCAGTACTTC
CDR3 protein: CASSHGQGAFYEQYF

D gene: NA
J gene: TRBJ2-7
V gene: TRBV29-1
clone size: once
CDR3 DNA: TGCAGCGTTGAAGTGGGCAGGGGCTACGAGCAGTACTTC
CDR3 protein: CSVEVGRGYEQYF

D gene: TRBD2
J gene: TRBJ2-1
V gene: TRBV11-2
clone size: NA
CDR3 DNA: TGTGCCAGCAGCTTAGGACTAGCGGGTAGGCAGTTCTTC
CDR3 protein: CASSLGLAGRQFF

D gene: NA
J gene: TRBJ2-3
V gene: TRBV5-6
clone size: once
CDR3 DNA: TGTGCCAGCAGCATCAGACAGGGGAGGGGCACAGATACGCAGTATTTT
CDR3 protein: CASSIRQGRGTDTQYF

D gene: NA
J gene: TRBJ2-3
V gene: TRBV24-1
clone size: NA
CDR3 DNA: TGTGCCACCAGTGATCCCCGGACTACCCTATCGCAGTATTTT
CDR3 protein: CATSDPRTTLSQYF

D gene: TRBD2
J gene: TRBJ2-7
V gene: TRBV19
clone size: once
CDR3 DNA: TGTGCCAGTAGGCCTTCAGCGGGAGGTACCTACGAGCAGTACTTC
CDR3 protein: CASRPSAGGTYEQYF

D gene: NA
J gene: TRBJ1-2
V gene: TRBV30
clone size: NA
CDR3 DNA: TGTGCCTCCCGACGGGGCTATGGCTACACCTTC
CDR3 protein: CASRRGYGYTF

D gene: NA
J gene: TRBJ1-6
V gene: TRBV13
clone size: NA
CDR3 DNA: TGTGCCAGCAGCTCATATAATTCACCCCTCCACTTT
CDR3 protein: CASSSYNSPLHF

D gene: TRBD1
J gene: TRBJ2-7
V gene: TRBV29-1
clone size: once
CDR3 DNA: TGCAGCGTCACACGAGGGACAGCCTACGAGCAGTACTTC
CDR3 protein: CSVTRGTAYEQYF

D gene: NA
J gene: TRBJ1-6
V gene: TRBV2
clone size: NA
CDR3 DNA: TGTGCCAGCAGTGAAGCGCGGGCTGTTAATTCACCCCTCCACTTT
CDR3 protein: CASSEARAVNSPLHF

D gene: NA
J gene: TRBJ2-2
V gene: TRBV29-1
clone size: medium-sized
CDR3 DNA: TGCAGCGCAGACGAGGGGGTCGGTACCGGGGAGCTGTTTTTT
CDR3 protein: CSADEGVGTGELFF

D gene: TRBD2
J gene: TRBJ2-1
V gene: TRBV2
clone size: NA
CDR3 DNA: TGTGCCAGCAGTCGACTAGCGTTCTACAATGAGCAGTTCTTC
CDR3 protein: CASSRLAFYNEQFF

D gene: NA
J gene: TRBJ2-2
V gene: TRBV11-2
clone size: NA
CDR3 DNA: TGTGCCAGCAGCTTAGTGGACAGCAACACCGGGGAGCTGTTTTTT
CDR3 protein: CASSLVDSNTGELFF

D gene: TRBD1
J gene: TRBJ1-2
V gene: TRBV5-1
clone size: once
CDR3 DNA: TGCGCCAGCAGCTTGGGGACAGGGGCCTATGGCTACACCTTC
CDR3 protein: CASSLGTGAYGYTF

D gene: TRBD2
J gene: TRBJ2-3
V gene: TRBV18
clone size: NA
CDR3 DNA: TGTGCCAGCTCACCCCTGAGTCGCGGGAGTGGCACAGATACGCAGTATTTT
CDR3 protein: CASSPLSRGSGTDTQYF

D gene: NA
J gene: TRBJ2-1
V gene: TRBV11-2
clone size: NA
CDR3 DNA: TGTGCCAGCAGCTTAGAAGCTATTCGTTACAATGAGCAGTTCTTC
CDR3 protein: CASSLEAIRYNEQFF

D gene: TRBD1
J gene: TRBJ2-2
V gene: TRBV7-9
clone size: NA
CDR3 DNA: TGTGCCAGCAGCTTACTACAGGGGGCCGCCGGGGAGCTGTTTTTT
CDR3 protein: CASSLLQGAAGELFF

D gene: NA
J gene: TRBJ2-2
V gene: TRBV7-3
clone size: NA
CDR3 DNA: TGTGCCAGCAGCCGCCGGGTTGGCGCGAACACCGGGGAGCTGTTTTTT
CDR3 protein: CASSRRVGANTGELFF

D gene: NA
J gene: TRBJ1-3
V gene: TRBV10-1
clone size: once
CDR3 DNA: TGCGCCAGCAGTCAGGGGTCTGGAAACACCATATATTTT
CDR3 protein: CASSQGSGNTIYF

D gene: TRBD1
J gene: TRBJ1-4
V gene: TRBV2
clone size: NA
CDR3 DNA: TGTGCCAGCAGTTCGACAGGGGGCGTTAATGAAAAACTGTTTTTT
CDR3 protein: CASSSTGGVNEKLFF

D gene: NA
J gene: TRBJ1-1
V gene: TRBV5-1
clone size: NA
CDR3 DNA: TGCGCCAGCAGCTCAGGGGCTTTTAACACTGAAGCTTTCTTT
CDR3 protein: CASSSGAFNTEAFF

D gene: TRBD1
J gene: TRBJ1-6
V gene: TRBV6-6
clone size: NA
CDR3 DNA: TGTGCCAGCAGTTATAGGGACAGTAGGTCACCCCTCCACTTT
CDR3 protein: CASSYRDSRSPLHF

D gene: NA
J gene: TRBJ2-1
V gene: TRBV7-3
clone size: NA
CDR3 DNA: TGTGCCAGCAGCTCCCCACCAACTACTAATGAGCAGTTCTTC
CDR3 protein: CASSSPPTTNEQFF

D gene: NA
J gene: TRBJ1-1
V gene: TRBV6-4
clone size: NA
CDR3 DNA: TGTGCCAGCAGTGACTCGCAGGGAACTGAAGCTTTCTTT
CDR3 protein: CASSDSQGTEAFF

D gene: NA
J gene: TRBJ2-2
V gene: TRBV6-5
clone size: NA
CDR3 DNA: TGTGCCAGCAGGCCGGAGGGGAACACCGGGGAGCTGTTTTTT
CDR3 protein: CASRPEGNTGELFF

D gene: NA
J gene: TRBJ2-5
V gene: TRBV30
clone size: NA
CDR3 DNA: TGTGCCTGGAGTGTACAAGGAGGGGAATACCAAGAGACCCAGTACTTC
CDR3 protein: CAWSVQGGEYQETQYF

D gene: TRBD2
J gene: TRBJ2-1
V gene: TRBV19
clone size: NA
CDR3 DNA: TGTGCCACGGGATTGACTAGCGGGAGGGCCATTGAGCAGTTCTTC
CDR3 protein: CATGLTSGRAIEQFF

D gene: NA
J gene: TRBJ1-1
V gene: TRBV2
clone size: once
CDR3 DNA: TGTGCCAGCATAGAGGGGGAGAGGGAAGCTTTCTTT
CDR3 protein: CASIEGEREAFF

D gene: TRBD1
J gene: TRBJ1-2
V gene: TRBV28
clone size: NA
CDR3 DNA: TGTGCCAGCAGTTTACGGGACAGGGGGGCCTATGGCTACACCTTC
CDR3 protein: CASSLRDRGAYGYTF

D gene: NA
J gene: TRBJ1-5
V gene: TRBV19
clone size: NA
CDR3 DNA: TGTGCCAGTAGTGTGGGGGCTTGGAAACATAGCAATCAGCCCCAGCATTTT
CDR3 protein: CASSVGAWKHSNQPQHF

D gene: TRBD1
J gene: TRBJ1-2
V gene: TRBV2
clone size: NA
CDR3 DNA: TGTGCCAGCGGTAGAGACAGGGCAAATGGCTACACCTTC
CDR3 protein: CASGRDRANGYTF

D gene: NA
J gene: TRBJ1-4
V gene: TRBV9
clone size: NA
CDR3 DNA: TGTGCCAGCAGCCCCCCCCCGCCCGCGGGTGAAAAACTGTTTTTT
CDR3 protein: CASSPPPPAGEKLFF

D gene: TRBD1
J gene: TRBJ1-2
V gene: TRBV5-6
clone size: NA
CDR3 DNA: TGTGCCAGCAATACAGGGGACGGTGGCTACACCTTC
CDR3 protein: CASNTGDGGYTF

D gene: NA
J gene: TRBJ2-3
V gene: TRBV5-6
clone size: once
CDR3 DNA: TGTGCCAGCAGCCCCCGCCTGACTAGTTCCGATACGCAGTATTTT
CDR3 protein: CASSPRLTSSDTQYF

D gene: TRBD1
J gene: TRBJ1-6
V gene: TRBV3-1/TRBV3-2
clone size: NA
CDR3 DNA: TGTGCCAGCAATAGGGGGCAGGGTTCACCCCTCCACTTT
CDR3 protein: CASNRGQGSPLHF

D gene: NA
J gene: TRBJ2-7
V gene: TRBV6-6
clone size: NA
CDR3 DNA: TGTGCCAGCAGTTACACTAGCTTACAACGCTACGAGCAGTACTTC
CDR3 protein: CASSYTSLQRYEQYF

D gene: NA
J gene: TRBJ2-5
V gene: TRBV30
clone size: NA
CDR3 DNA: TGTGCCGGAGGTGGAGGGCCTGAGACCCAGTACTTC
CDR3 protein: CAGGGGPETQYF

D gene: NA
J gene: TRBJ2-3
V gene: TRBV7-3
clone size: few
CDR3 DNA: TGTGCCAGCAGTTATGACAGTGGGGGCACAGATACGCAGTATTTT
CDR3 protein: CASSYDSGGTDTQYF

D gene: NA
J gene: TRBJ2-5
V gene: TRBV19
clone size: NA
CDR3 DNA: TGTGCCAGTAGTATAGCTCGGAGGGGCGGCCAAGAGACCCAGTACTTC
CDR3 protein: CASSIARRGGQETQYF

D gene: TRBD2
J gene: TRBJ2-1
V gene: TRBV5-6
clone size: NA
CDR3 DNA: TGTGCCAGCAGCCGTCGGACTAGCGGTAGCTCCTACAATGAGCAGTTCTTC
CDR3 protein: CASSRRTSGSSYNEQFF

D gene: NA
J gene: TRBJ2-7
V gene: TRBV7-6
clone size: NA
CDR3 DNA: TGTGCCAGCAGCTCGCCAAAGACAGGACCCTACGAGCAGTACTTC
CDR3 protein: CASSSPKTGPYEQYF

D gene: NA
J gene: TRBJ1-2
V gene: TRBV6-2/TRBV6-3
clone size: NA
CDR3 DNA: TGTGCCAGCAGTTACTCGATAGACTACTATGGCTACACCTTC
CDR3 protein: CASSYSIDYYGYTF

D gene: NA
J gene: TRBJ1-2
V gene: TRBV6-5
clone size: NA
CDR3 DNA: TGTGCCAGTTCCGAAGGAGCTAACTATGGCTACACCTTC
CDR3 protein: CASSEGANYGYTF

D gene: TRBD1
J gene: TRBJ1-6
V gene: TRBV30
clone size: NA
CDR3 DNA: TGTGCCTGGAGTGATCTAGGGACAGGGGTCTCACCCCTCCACTTT
CDR3 protein: CAWSDLGTGVSPLHF

D gene: NA
J gene: TRBJ2-2
V gene: TRBV11-1
clone size: once
CDR3 DNA: TGTGCCAGCAGCGGGCCACGTATTGTCCCCGGGGAGCTGTTTTTT
CDR3 protein: CASSGPRIVPGELFF

D gene: NA
J gene: TRBJ2-5
V gene: TRBV5-4
clone size: NA
CDR3 DNA: TGTGCCAGCAGCCCCGAGGTGTCAGGGAGGCGAGAGACCCAGTACTTC
CDR3 protein: CASSPEVSGRRETQYF

D gene: NA
J gene: TRBJ1-2
V gene: TRBV10-3
clone size: NA
CDR3 DNA: TGTGCCATCAGTGAGGACAGGAACTATGGCTACACCTTC
CDR3 protein: CAISEDRNYGYTF

D gene: NA
J gene: TRBJ1-5
V gene: TRBV28
clone size: NA
CDR3 DNA: TGTGCCAGCAGTCCGACTGTGGGGCGCGGGGTTCAGCCCCAGCATTTT
CDR3 protein: CASSPTVGRGVQPQHF

D gene: NA
J gene: TRBJ1-3
V gene: TRBV27
clone size: NA
CDR3 DNA: TGTGCCAGCAGTGGCCGGGTTTCTGGAAACACCATATATTTT
CDR3 protein: CASSGRVSGNTIYF

D gene: TRBD1
J gene: TRBJ1-4
V gene: TRBV5-8
clone size: NA
CDR3 DNA: TGTGCCAGCAGCTTGTTTAGGACAGGGACTGAAAAACTGTTTTTT
CDR3 protein: CASSLFRTGTEKLFF

D gene: NA
J gene: TRBJ1-2
V gene: TRBV28
clone size: NA
CDR3 DNA: TGTGCCAGCAGTTTCCTATGGGAGGGCTACACCTTC
CDR3 protein: CASSFLWEGYTF